The clone carrying this T cell receptor (beta chain) was seen many times. No antigen is known for it. Stored at -80 C, 2 million PBMCs were the source of the unsorted libraries. These data belong to a study of neurological immune-mediated disorders. Findings and limits, study-wide: TCR clonal expansion peaked in HTLV-1-associated myelopathy patients and was lowest in multiple sclerosis patients. None of the CDR3 amino acid sequences in expanded clones turned up in more than one subject, which points to private repertoires in all groups.

Via MiXCR, TCRdb re-called the 5' RACE reads, giving one row per CDR3 protein. Of 50,000 or so distinct CDR3 sequences in the sample, about 3.7% were seen once. V lost 3 bases and J lost 0, with 14 bases in between. There are 16 residues in the CDR3. In germline, CDR1 is SGHRS, CDR2 YFSETQ. The specimen was PBMCs. The chain uses TRBV5-1 and TRBJ2-3, with D uncertain. The receptor was derived from a man aged 35-49 years with multiple sclerosis. The chain's CDR3 is CASSSLPETSTDTQYF. CDR3 bases: TGCGCCAGCAGCTCCCTCCCGGAAACTAGCACAGATACGCAGTATTTT.